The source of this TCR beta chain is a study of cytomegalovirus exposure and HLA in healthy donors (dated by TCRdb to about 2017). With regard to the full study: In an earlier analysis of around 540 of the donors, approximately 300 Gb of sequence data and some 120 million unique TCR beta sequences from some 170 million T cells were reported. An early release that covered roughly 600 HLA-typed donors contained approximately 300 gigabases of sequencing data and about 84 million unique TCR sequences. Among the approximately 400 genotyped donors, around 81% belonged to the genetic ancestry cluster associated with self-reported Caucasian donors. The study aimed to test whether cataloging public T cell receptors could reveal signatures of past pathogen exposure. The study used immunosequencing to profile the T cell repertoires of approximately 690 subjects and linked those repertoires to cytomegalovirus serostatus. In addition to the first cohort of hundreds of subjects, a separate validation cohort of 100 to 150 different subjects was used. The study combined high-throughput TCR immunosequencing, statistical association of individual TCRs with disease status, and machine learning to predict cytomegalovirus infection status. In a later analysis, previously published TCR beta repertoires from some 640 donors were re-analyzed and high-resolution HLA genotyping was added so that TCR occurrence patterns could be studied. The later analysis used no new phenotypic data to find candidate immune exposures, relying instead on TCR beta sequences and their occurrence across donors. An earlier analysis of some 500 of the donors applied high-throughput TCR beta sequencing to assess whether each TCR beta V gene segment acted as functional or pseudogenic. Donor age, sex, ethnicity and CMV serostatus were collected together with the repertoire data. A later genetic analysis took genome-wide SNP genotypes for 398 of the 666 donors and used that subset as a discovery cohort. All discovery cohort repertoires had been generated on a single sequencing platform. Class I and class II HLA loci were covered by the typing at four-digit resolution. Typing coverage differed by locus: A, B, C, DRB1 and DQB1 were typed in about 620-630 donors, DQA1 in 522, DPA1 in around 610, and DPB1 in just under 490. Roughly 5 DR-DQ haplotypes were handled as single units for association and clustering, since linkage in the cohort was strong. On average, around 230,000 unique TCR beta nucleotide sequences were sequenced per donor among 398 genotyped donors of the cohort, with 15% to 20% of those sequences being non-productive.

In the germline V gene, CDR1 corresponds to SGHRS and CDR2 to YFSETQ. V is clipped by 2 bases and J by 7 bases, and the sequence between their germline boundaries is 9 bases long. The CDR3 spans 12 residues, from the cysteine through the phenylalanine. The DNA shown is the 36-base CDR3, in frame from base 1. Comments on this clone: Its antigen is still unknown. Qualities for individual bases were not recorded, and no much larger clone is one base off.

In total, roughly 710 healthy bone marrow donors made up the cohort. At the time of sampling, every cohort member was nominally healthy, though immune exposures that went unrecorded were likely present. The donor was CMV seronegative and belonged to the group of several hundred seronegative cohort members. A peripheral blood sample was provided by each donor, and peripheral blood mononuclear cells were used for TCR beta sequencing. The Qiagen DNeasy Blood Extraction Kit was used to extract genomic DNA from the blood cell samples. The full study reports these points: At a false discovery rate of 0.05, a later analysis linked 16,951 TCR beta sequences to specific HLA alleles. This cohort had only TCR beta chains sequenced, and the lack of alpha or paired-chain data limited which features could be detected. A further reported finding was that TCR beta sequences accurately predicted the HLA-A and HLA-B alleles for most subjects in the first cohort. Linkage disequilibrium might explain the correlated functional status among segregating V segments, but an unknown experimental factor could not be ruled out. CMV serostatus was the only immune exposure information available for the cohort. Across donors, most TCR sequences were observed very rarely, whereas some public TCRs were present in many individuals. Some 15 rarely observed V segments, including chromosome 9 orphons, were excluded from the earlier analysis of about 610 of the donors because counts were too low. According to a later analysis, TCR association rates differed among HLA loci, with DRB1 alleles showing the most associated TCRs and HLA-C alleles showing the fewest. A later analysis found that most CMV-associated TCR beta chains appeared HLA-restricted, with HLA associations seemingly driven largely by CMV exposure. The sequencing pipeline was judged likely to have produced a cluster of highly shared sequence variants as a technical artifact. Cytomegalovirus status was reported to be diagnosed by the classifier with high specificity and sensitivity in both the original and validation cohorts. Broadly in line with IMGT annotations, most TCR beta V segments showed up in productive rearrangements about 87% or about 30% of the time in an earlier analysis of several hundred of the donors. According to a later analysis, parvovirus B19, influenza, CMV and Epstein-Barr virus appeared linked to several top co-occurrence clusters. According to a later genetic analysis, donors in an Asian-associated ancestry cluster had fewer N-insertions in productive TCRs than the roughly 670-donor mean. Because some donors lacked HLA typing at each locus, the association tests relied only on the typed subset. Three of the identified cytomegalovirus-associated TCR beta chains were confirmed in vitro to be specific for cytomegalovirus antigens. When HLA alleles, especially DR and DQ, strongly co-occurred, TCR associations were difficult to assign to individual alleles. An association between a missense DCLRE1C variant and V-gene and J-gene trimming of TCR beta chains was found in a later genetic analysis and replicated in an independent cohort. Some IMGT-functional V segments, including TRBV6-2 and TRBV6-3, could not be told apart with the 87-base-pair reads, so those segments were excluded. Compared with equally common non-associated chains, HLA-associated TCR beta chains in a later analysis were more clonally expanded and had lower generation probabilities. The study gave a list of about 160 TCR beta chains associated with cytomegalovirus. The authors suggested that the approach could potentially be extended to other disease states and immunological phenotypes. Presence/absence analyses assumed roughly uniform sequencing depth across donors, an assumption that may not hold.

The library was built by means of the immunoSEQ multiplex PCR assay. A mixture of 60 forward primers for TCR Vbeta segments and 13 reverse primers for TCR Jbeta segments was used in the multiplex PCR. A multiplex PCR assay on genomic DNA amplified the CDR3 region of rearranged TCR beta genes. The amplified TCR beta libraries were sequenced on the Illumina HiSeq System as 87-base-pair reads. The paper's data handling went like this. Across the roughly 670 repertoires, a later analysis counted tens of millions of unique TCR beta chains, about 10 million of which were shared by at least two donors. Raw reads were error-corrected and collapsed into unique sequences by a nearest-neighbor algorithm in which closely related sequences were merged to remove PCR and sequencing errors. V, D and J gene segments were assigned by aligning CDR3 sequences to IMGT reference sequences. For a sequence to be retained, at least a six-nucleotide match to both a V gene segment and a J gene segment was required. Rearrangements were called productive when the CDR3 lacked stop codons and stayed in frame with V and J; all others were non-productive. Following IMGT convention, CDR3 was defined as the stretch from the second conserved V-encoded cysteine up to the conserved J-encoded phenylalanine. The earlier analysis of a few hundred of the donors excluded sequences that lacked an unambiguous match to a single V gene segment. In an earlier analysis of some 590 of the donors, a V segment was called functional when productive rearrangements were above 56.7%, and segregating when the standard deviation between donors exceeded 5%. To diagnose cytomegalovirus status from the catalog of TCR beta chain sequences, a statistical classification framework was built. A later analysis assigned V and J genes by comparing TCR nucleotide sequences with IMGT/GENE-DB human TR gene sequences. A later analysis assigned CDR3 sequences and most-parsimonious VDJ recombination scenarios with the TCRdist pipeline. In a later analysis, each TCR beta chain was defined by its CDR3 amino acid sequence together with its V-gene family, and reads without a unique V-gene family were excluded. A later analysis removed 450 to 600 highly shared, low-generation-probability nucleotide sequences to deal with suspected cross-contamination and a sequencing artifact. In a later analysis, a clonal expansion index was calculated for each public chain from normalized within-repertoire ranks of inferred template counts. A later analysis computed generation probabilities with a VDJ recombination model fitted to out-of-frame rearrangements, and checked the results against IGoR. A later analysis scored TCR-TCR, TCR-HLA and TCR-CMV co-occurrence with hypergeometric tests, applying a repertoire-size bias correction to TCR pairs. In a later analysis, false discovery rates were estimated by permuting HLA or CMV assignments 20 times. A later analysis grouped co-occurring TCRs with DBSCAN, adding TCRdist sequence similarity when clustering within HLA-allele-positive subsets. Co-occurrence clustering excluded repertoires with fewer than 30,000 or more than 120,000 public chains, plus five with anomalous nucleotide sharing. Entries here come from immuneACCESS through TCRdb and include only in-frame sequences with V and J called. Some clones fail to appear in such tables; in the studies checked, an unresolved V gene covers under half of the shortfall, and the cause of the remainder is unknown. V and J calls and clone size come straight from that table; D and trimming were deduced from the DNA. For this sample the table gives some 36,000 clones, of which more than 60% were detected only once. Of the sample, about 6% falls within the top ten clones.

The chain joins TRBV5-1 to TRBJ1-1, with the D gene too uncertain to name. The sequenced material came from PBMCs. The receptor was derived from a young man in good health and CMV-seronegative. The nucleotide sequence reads TGCGCCAGCAGCTTTCGGGGAGATGAAGCTTTCTTT. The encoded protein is CASSFRGDEAFF.